A selection of T cell receptor beta chains follows, all from one sample in a study of blood T cells in healthy people across ages. TCRdb recomputed calls from the 5' RACE reads with MiXCR, one row per CDR3 protein. In the table there are about 930,000 distinct CDR3 sequences, about 27% of which are singletons. In addition, the sample was reused for a study of T cells of mothers and their children.

Sample: blood. These receptor sequences come from a middle-aged woman in good health. The CDR3 runs from the conserved cysteine through the conserved F or W. A D gene is named only where the DNA matches it firmly. Clone size appears in some rows only: once, few, many, or a class for an expanded clone.

.	TRBV28	.	TRBJ2-5	TGTGCCTGCAGTTCCTCAGTCCTCCAAGAGACCCAGTACTTC	CACSSSVLQETQYF
TRBD1	TRBV9	.	TRBJ2-7	TGTGCCAGCAGCGTAGCTACCTCAGGGGGTGGGCAGTACTTC	CASSVATSGGGQYF
.	TRBV7-6	few	TRBJ1-1	TGTGCCAGCCGGCTGGGGGCAGCGAACACTGAAGCTTTCTTT	CASRLGAANTEAFF
TRBD2	TRBV4-1	.	TRBJ2-3	TGCGCCGGCAGCTCACGACTAGCGGGGGCCATCGGAGATACGCAGTATTTT	CAGSSRLAGAIGDTQYF
.	TRBV7-9	.	TRBJ1-1	TGTGCCAGCAGCTTAGACTTGGGGACCACTGAAGCTTTCTTT	CASSLDLGTTEAFF
TRBD2	TRBV6-2/TRBV6-3	few	TRBJ2-7	TGTGCCAGCAGTTACTCGACTAGCGGGGGGGCTGACGAGCAGTACTTC	CASSYSTSGGADEQYF
TRBD1	TRBV5-5	few	TRBJ1-1	TGTGCCAGCAGCTTGAAGGCAGGGGGCTGGAACACTGAAGCTTTCTTT	CASSLKAGGWNTEAFF
TRBD2	TRBV5-1	.	TRBJ2-1	TGCGCCAGCAGCTTGGGTCTAAGCGGGGGGGCCCTTGTCCACAATGAGCAGTTCTTC	CASSLGLSGGALVHNEQFF
.	TRBV4-3	many	TRBJ2-3	TGCGCCAGCAGCCAAGAGGGTACGAATACGCAGTATTTT	CASSQEGTNTQYF
TRBD2	TRBV5-1	.	TRBJ2-3	TGCGCCAGCAGCGTGCGGGGGGATACAGATACGCAGTATTTT	CASSVRGDTDTQYF
.	TRBV15	.	TRBJ2-7	TGTGCCACCAGCAGAGCGTATACCTACGAGCAGTACTTC	CATSRAYTYEQYF
.	TRBV10-3	.	TRBJ2-4	TGTGCCATCAGGAACCAGGGTGGGGACATTCAGTACTTC	CAIRNQGGDIQYF
.	TRBV20-1	.	TRBJ1-5	TGCAGTGCTAGGGATCGGGACAATCAGCCCCAGCATTTT	CSARDRDNQPQHF
TRBD2	TRBV4-3	few	TRBJ2-7	TGCGCCAGCAGCCAAGCGGTTGACAGCGGGGGCCTCTCCTACGAGCAGTACTTC	CASSQAVDSGGLSYEQYF
.	TRBV29-1	.	TRBJ2-2	TGCAGCGTGGACAGTCCGAACACCGGGGAGCTGTTTTTT	CSVDSPNTGELFF
TRBD2	TRBV29-1	few	TRBJ2-7	TGCAGCGTTGTTGCGGGGCAGCGGGGGCGCAACGAGCAGTACTTC	CSVVAGQRGRNEQYF
.	TRBV7-9	few	TRBJ2-7	TGTGCCAGTAGACGAGGGGGTTCCTACGAGCAGTACTTC	CASRRGGSYEQYF